These 24 T cell receptor beta chains came from one sample sequenced in a study of monozygotic twins with inflammatory bowel disease. TCRdb reprocessed the 5' RACE reads and keeps a single row for each CDR3 protein, giving no DNA. The table lists around 450,000 distinct CDR3 sequences. The sample was blood. The receptors were gathered from a human donor with ulcerative colitis or Crohn's disease, or a healthy co-twin of an affected twin (not recorded which).

The CDR3 sequence is CSARDPEHPYEQYF. This sequence joins TRBV20-1 and TRBJ2-7. CDR1 and CDR2 (germline): DFQATT, SNEGSKA (reference sequence). The CDR3 spans 14 residues.

The J gene is TRBJ1-3, the V gene TRBV4-3. CDR1 and CDR2 from the germline V gene are LGHNA and YSLEER. CDR3 length: 15 amino acids. The CDR3 loop is CASSQELGSGNTIYF.

The rearrangement links TRBV9 to TRBJ2-2; TCRdb outputs TRBD2, but without DNA this stays unchecked. This CDR3 is 16 amino acids long. Germline V gene lookup returns CDR1 SGDLS and CDR2 YYNGEE. CDR3 loop: CASSGGAGGHTGELFF. Looking up the rest from reference TRBV9 and TRBJ2-2 gives the full variable domain: DSGVTQTPKHLITATGQRVTLRCSPRSGDLSVYWYQQSLDQGLQFLIQYYNGEERAKGNILERFSAQQFPDLHSELNLSSLELGDSALYFCASSGGAGGHTGELFFGEGSRLTVL.

The rearrangement links TRBV7-9 to TRBJ1-1; TCRdb indicates TRBD1, and absent DNA this call remains unverified. Germline CDR1 and CDR2: SEHNR and FQNEAQ (reference sequence). This CDR3 has 14 residues. The CDR3 region is CASSPQGLNTEAFF.

The chain uses TRBV5-1 and TRBJ1-2. The CDR3 is made up of 13 amino acids. Looked up from germline, CDR1 is SGHRS and CDR2 is YFSETQ. Here the CDR3 reads CASSLDTNYGYTF.

The chain combines TRBV6-1 with TRBJ1-1. CDR3 size: 14 residues. Germline CDR1 reads MNHNS; CDR2 reads SASEGT. The CDR3 protein is CASSGQQLNTEAFF.

V is TRBV5-6 and J is TRBJ1-2; the D call of TRBD1 rests on TCRdb alone, since no DNA is present to check it. CDR1 and CDR2 (germline): SGHDT, YYEEEE. CDR3 size: 15 residues. CDR3 residues: CASSPSGAANYGYTF.

CDR3 residues: CASRETGTSGNYEQYF. The chain has TRBV19 and TRBJ2-7; there is no DNA to check the TCRdb D call of TRBD2. CDR3 length equals 16 residues. The germline V gene has CDR1 LNHDA and CDR2 SQIVND (reference sequence).

V and J are TRBV9 and TRBJ2-2. This CDR3 is 15 amino acids long. Germline CDR1 reads SGDLS; CDR2 reads YYNGEE. The CDR3 region is CASSPQGFYTGELFF.

V and J are TRBV24-1 and TRBJ2-5; checking the TCRdb D call of TRBD2 is not possible without DNA. The CDR3 runs to 15 residues. Germline V gene lookup returns CDR1 KGHDR and CDR2 SFDVKD. The CDR3 is CATSDSRGRGETQYF.

The chain carries TRBV28 and TRBJ2-3; with no DNA, the TCRdb D assignment of TRBD1 cannot be verified. Per germline, CDR1 MDHEN and CDR2 SYDVKM. The CDR3 is 14 amino acids. The CDR3 here is CASSSGHSTDTQYF.

The chain couples TRBV7-9 to TRBJ2-3; there is no DNA to check the TCRdb D call of TRBD1. The germline gives CDR1 SEHNR, CDR2 FQNEAQ (reference sequence). CDR3 size: 16 residues. The CDR3 protein is CASRSDRGRGTDTQYF.

The rearrangement joins TRBV7-2 to TRBJ2-7; TCRdb proposes TRBD2, but this gene call is untestable without DNA. This CDR3 is built from 14 residues. CDR1 SGHTA and CDR2 FQGNSA come from the germline V gene. The chain's CDR3 is CASSLTSATYEQYF.

The J gene is TRBJ1-1, the V gene TRBV7-9. The CDR3 is made up of 15 amino acids. The germline CDR1 and CDR2 sequences are SEHNR and FQNEAQ (reference sequence). CDR3 loop: CASSYRGTLNTEAFF. Based on the CDR3 plus reference TRBV7-9 and TRBJ1-1, the full variable domain is DTGVSQNPRHKITKRGQNVTFRCDPISEHNRLYWYRQTLGQGPEFLTYFQNEAQLEKSRLLSDRFSAERPKGSFSTLEIQRTEQGDSAMYLCASSYRGTLNTEAFFGQGTRLTVV.

The chain combines TRBV5-5 with TRBJ1-4; the TRBD1 assignment by TCRdb is unverifiable without DNA. This CDR3 has 15 residues. CDR1 and CDR2 (germline): SGHKS, YYEKEE (reference sequence). CDR3 protein: CASSNAQGLNEKLLF. Supplemented by reference TRBV5-5 and TRBJ1-4, the full variable domain reads DAGVTQSPTHLIKTRGQQVTLRCSPISGHKSVSWYQQVLGQGPQFIFQYYEKEERGRGNFPDRFSARQFPNYSSELNVNALLLGDSALYLCASSNAQGLNEKLLFGSGTQLSVL.

The chain links TRBV5-1 to TRBJ2-5; TCRdb names TRBD1, which stays unverified in the absence of DNA. The CDR3 sequence is 14 residues long. Germline CDR1 SGHRS, CDR2 YFSETQ. CDR3: CASSLQVTPVAQYF.

V and J are TRBV20-1 and TRBJ2-2; checking the TCRdb D call of TRBD1 is not possible without DNA. Germline CDR1 reads DFQATT; CDR2 reads SNEGSKA (reference sequence). CDR3 size: 14 residues. The CDR3 loop is CSASLGQNTGELFF.

This rearrangement joins TRBV7-9 to TRBJ2-1; TCRdb outputs TRBD2, but without DNA this stays unchecked. Per the germline V gene, CDR1 is SEHNR and CDR2 is FQNEAQ (reference sequence). The CDR3 sequence is 16 residues long. This chain's CDR3 is CASSTRRSGLYNEQFF.

The J gene is TRBJ2-1, the V gene TRBV7-9; checking the TCRdb D call of TRBD2 is not possible without DNA. The germline V gene has CDR1 SEHNR and CDR2 FQNEAQ (reference sequence). The CDR3 covers 15 residues. CDR3 sequence: CASSPPSGDSLEQFF. Full variable domain (missing parts from reference TRBV7-9 and TRBJ2-1): DTGVSQNPRHKITKRGQNVTFRCDPISEHNRLYWYRQTLGQGPEFLTYFQNEAQLEKSRLLSDRFSAERPKGSFSTLEIQRTEQGDSAMYLCASSPPSGDSLEQFFGPGTRLTVL.

CDR3: CASSPEPGLNNEQFF. The chain is built from TRBV7-2 and TRBJ2-1; TCRdb's D call of TRBD2 is untestable without DNA. Germline loops: CDR1 SGHTA, CDR2 FQGNSA. This CDR3 is 15 amino acids long.

The chain joins TRBV4-1 to TRBJ2-5; the D call of TRBD1 rests on TCRdb alone, since no DNA is present to check it. The CDR3 consists of 14 residues. The germline CDR1 and CDR2 sequences are MGHRA and YSYEKL. The chain's CDR3 is CASSRDRPGETQYF.

The J gene is TRBJ2-2, the V gene TRBV5-1; the TCRdb call, TRBD1, lacks DNA for checking. The CDR3 consists of 15 residues. Germline loops: CDR1 SGHRS, CDR2 YFSETQ. The CDR3 loop reads CASSFESRGTGELFF.

This chain connects TRBV7-3 to TRBJ2-1; TCRdb's D call, TRBD2, is unchecked because there is no DNA. The CDR3 is 16 residues long. From germline, CDR1 is SGHTA and CDR2 FQGTGA. CDR3 protein: CASSPRHLGNYNEQFF.

The chain couples TRBV29-1 to TRBJ1-4; the D gene TCRdb calls, TRBD1, cannot be checked with no DNA. The CDR3 runs 15 residues. Germline V gene data show CDR1 as SQVTM and CDR2 as ANQGSEA. CDR3 residues: CSATGRDSINEKLFF.